This T cell receptor (beta chain) was documented in a study of blood T cell repertoires in COVID-19. Assay used: immunoSEQ multiplex PCR; TCRdb lists only in-frame clones, some missing. The sample comprises around 200,000 clones, 88% of which are singletons, and 1.1% rests with the top ten. This CDR3 contains 13 residues. The germline gives CDR1 LNHDA, CDR2 SQIVND (reference sequence). V gave up 3 bases and J gave up 8 bases, with 13 bases separating them. The specimen sequenced was peripheral blood. The clonotype originates from a man younger than 45 with acute or convalescent COVID-19. This chain uses TRBV19 with TRBJ1-2, with D unresolved. The CDR3 nucleotides read TGTGCCAGTAGTATCCCTCGAGGGTCCGGCTACACCTTC. Translation: CASSIPRGSGYTF.